The clone carrying this T cell receptor (beta chain) was seen only a few times. Its antigen is unidentified. This entry comes from a study of blood T cells in healthy people across ages. Study outcomes and limitations: What prevented conclusive comparison of naive and antigen-experienced cells was that PBMCs were unsorted.

For the second PCR, which ran for about 7 to 11 cycles, a sample-barcoded 5' primer and a J-beta primer mix were used. The template-switch adaptor, which had 12 random nucleotides, put a tag on each cDNA molecule. TCRdb re-called the 5' RACE reads with MiXCR, one entry per CDR3 protein. This sample has 1.5 million to 2 million distinct CDR3 sequences, with about 30% found just once. V was cut by 0 bases and J by 9 bases, with 9 bases left in between. Germline values: CDR1 DFQATT, CDR2 SNEGSKA (reference sequence). The CDR3 is 12 residues long. Donation came from healthy Caucasian individuals in Russia who were aged roughly 6 to 100.

The chain joins TRBV20-1 to TRBJ2-1; D uncertain. This TCR derives from a woman aged 25 to 39 in good health. The specimen sequenced was blood. The CDR3 region has the DNA TGCAGTGCTAGAGACGAGAATAGTGAGCAGTTCTTC. The encoded protein is CSARDENSEQFF.